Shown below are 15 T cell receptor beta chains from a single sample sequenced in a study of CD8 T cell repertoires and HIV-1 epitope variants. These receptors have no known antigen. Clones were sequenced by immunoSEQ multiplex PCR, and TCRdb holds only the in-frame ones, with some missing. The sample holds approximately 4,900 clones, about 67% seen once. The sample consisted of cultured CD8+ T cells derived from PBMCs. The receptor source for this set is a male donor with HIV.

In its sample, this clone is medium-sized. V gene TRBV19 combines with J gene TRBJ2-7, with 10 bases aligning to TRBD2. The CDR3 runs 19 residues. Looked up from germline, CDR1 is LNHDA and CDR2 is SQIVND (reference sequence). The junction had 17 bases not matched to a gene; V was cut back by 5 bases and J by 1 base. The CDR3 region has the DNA TGTGCCAGTAGTCCTCCTAGCGGGGGCCATCTCTTTAATTCCTACGAGCAGTACTTC. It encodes CASSPPSGGHLFNSYEQYF.

CDR3 in amino acids: CASSPYQGRENTEAFF. Here the CDR3 DNA reads TGTGCCAGTAGCCCCTATCAGGGAAGGGAGAACACTGAAGCTTTCTTT. V is TRBV19 and J is TRBJ1-1; a possible D gene is TRBD1 (5 bases). The CDR3 consists of 16 residues. The V end was cut by 6 bases, the J end by 1 base, with 18 bases between. Germline CDR1 is LNHDA and CDR2 is SQIVND (reference sequence).

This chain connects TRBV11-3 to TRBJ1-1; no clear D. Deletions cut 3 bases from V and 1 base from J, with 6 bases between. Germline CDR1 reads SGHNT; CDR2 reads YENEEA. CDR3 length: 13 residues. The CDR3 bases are TGTGCCAGCAGCTTCGCCGGGAACACTGAAGCTTTCTTT. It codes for CASSFAGNTEAFF.

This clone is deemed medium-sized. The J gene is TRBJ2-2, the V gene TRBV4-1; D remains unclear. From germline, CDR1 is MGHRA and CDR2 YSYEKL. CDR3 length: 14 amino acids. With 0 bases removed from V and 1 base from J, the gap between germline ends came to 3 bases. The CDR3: CASSQDGNTGELFF. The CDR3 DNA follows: TGCGCCAGCAGCCAAGATGGGAACACCGGGGAGCTGTTTTTT.

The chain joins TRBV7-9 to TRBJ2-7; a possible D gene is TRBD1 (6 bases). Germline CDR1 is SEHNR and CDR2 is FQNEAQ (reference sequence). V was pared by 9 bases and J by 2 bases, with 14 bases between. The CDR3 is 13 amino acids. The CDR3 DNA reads TGTGCCAGTCGTACAGGGAAAACCTACGAGCAGTACTTC. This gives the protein CASRTGKTYEQYF. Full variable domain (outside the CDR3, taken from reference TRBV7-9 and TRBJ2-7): DTGVSQNPRHKITKRGQNVTFRCDPISEHNRLYWYRQTLGQGPEFLTYFQNEAQLEKSRLLSDRFSAERPKGSFSTLEIQRTEQGDSAMYLCASRTGKTYEQYFGPGTRLTVT.

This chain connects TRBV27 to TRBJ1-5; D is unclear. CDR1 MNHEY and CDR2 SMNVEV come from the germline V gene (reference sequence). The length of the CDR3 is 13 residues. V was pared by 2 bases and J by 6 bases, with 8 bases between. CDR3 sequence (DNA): TGTGCCAGCAGTTTACAAGAGAGTCAGCCCCAGCATTTT. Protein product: CASSLQESQPQHF.

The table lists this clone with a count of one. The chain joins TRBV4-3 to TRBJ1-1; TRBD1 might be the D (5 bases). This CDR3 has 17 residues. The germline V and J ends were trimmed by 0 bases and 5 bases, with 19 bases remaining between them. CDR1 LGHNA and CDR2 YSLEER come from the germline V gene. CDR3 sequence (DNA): TGCGCCAGCAGCCAAGATAGTGACAGTAGGGGAGCAACTGAAGCTTTCTTT. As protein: CASSQDSDSRGATEAFF.

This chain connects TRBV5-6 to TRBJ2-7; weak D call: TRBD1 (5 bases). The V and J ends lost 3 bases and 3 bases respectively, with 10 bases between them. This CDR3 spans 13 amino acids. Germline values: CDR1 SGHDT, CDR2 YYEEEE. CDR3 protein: CASSSDKDYEQYF. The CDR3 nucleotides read TGTGCCAGCAGCTCGGACAAGGACTACGAGCAGTACTTC.

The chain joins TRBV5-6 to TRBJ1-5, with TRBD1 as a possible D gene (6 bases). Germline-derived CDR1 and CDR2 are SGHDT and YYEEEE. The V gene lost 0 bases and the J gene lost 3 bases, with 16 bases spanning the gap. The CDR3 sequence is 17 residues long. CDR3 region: CASSLEGGSLTNQPQHF. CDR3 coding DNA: TGTGCCAGCAGCTTGGAAGGGGGGTCTCTCACCAATCAGCCCCAGCATTTT.

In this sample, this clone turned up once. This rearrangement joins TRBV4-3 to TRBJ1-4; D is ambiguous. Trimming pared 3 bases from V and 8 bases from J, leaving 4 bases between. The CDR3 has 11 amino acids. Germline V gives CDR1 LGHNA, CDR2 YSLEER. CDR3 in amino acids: CASSHGEKLFF. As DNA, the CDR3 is TGCGCCAGCAGCCATGGAGAAAAACTGTTTTTT.

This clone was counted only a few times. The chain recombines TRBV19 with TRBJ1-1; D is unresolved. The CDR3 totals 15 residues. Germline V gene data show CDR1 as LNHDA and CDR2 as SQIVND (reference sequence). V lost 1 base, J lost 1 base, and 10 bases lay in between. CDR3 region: CASSIGLGRNTEAFF. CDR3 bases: TGTGCCAGTAGTATAGGTTTAGGGAGGAACACTGAAGCTTTCTTT. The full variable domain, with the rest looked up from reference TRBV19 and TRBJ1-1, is DGGITQSPKYLFRKEGQNVTLSCEQNLNHDAMYWYRQDPGQGLRLIYYSQIVNDFQKGDIAEGYSVSREKKESFPLTVTSAQKNPTAFYLCASSIGLGRNTEAFFGQGTRLTVV.

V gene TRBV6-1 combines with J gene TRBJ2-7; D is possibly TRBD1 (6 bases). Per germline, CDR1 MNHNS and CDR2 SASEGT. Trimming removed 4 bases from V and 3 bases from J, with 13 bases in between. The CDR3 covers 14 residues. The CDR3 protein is CASSARDNGYEQYF. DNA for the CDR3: TGTGCCAGCAGTGCTCGGGACAACGGCTACGAGCAGTACTTC.

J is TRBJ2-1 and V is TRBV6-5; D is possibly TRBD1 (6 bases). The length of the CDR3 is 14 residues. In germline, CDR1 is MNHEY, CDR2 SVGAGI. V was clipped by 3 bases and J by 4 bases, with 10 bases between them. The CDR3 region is CASSYGGQYNEQFF. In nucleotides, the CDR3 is TGTGCCAGCAGTTATGGCGGACAGTACAATGAGCAGTTCTTC.

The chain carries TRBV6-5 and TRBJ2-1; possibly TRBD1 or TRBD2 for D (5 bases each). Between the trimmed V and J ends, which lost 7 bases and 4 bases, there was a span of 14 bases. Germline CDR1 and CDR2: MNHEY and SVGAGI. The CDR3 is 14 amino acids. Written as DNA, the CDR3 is TGTGCCAGCATGGGGCGTCCGGGGTACAATGAGCAGTTCTTC. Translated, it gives CASMGRPGYNEQFF.

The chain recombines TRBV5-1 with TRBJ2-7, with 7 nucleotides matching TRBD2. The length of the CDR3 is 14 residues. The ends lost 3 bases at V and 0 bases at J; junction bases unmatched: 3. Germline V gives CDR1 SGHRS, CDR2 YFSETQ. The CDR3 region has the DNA TGCGCCAGCAGCTCCCGGGACTACTCCTACGAGCAGTACTTC. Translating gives CASSSRDYSYEQYF.